A selection of T cell receptor beta chains follows, all from one sample in a study of tumor-infiltrating lymphocytes in primary liver carcinoma. TCRdb ran MiXCR on the multiplex PCR reads and lists one entry per CDR3 protein. The repertoire holds tens of thousands of distinct CDR3 sequences, with about three quarters as singletons. Sequencing input: tumor-adjacent normal liver tissue. Source of these receptors: a man aged 40-55 years with primary liver carcinoma and hepatitis B virus infection. CDR3s include the opening cysteine and the closing phenylalanine or tryptophan. Each record gives: V gene, J gene, clone size, D gene, CDR3 DNA, CDR3 protein. The D gene is left open where the match is weak. Clone size appears in some rows only: once, few, many, or a class for an expanded clone.

TRBV4-1	TRBJ2-2	-	TRBD1	TGCGCCAGCAGCCAAGAGCGGGGGACAGGGACCGTGGAGCTGTTCTTT	CASSQERGTGTVELFF
TRBV4-2	TRBJ1-4	-	TRBD1	TGTGCCATTAGCCAAATGAAGGGGGACAGCTCTAATGAAAAACTGTTTTTT	CAISQMKGDSSNEKLFF
TRBV4-1	TRBJ2-1	once	TRBD2	TGCGTCAGCAGCCAACTCGGGACTAGCGGGTACAATGAGCAGTTCTTC	CVSSQLGTSGYNEQFF
TRBV5-6	TRBJ1-6	-	TRBD1	TGTGCCAGCGCCCTCCGTGACAGGGCTTCACCCCTCCACTTT	CASALRDRASPLHF
TRBV10-3	TRBJ2-3	-	-	TGTGCCATATGGACGGGCGGGGACAGCACAGATATGCAGTATTTT	CAIWTGGDSTDMQYF
TRBV11-3	TRBJ2-1	-	TRBD2	TGTGCCAGCAGCCACACTAGCGGAAGGAATGAGCAGTTCTTC	CASSHTSGRNEQFF
TRBV11-2	TRBJ2-7	-	-	TGTGCCAGCAGCTTCTACATGGCTTACGAGCAGTACTTC	CASSFYMAYEQYF
TRBV7-9	TRBJ1-6	-	-	TGTACCAGCAGCTCCTATGCCACTAGGGGCGCACGGTCACCCCTCCACTTT	CTSSSYATRGARSPLHF
TRBV4-3	TRBJ2-7	-	TRBD2	TGTGCCAGCAGCCAAGTGGCGGGAGGAGGCTACGAGCAGTACTTC	CASSQVAGGGYEQYF
TRBV11-1	TRBJ2-5	-	-	TGTGCCAGCAGATCCGACGGAGACCAAGAGATCCAGTACTTC	CASRSDGDQEIQYF
TRBV28	TRBJ2-1	few	TRBD2	TGTGCCAGCAGCCGAGGGACTAGCGGGAGCCATGAGCAGTTCTTC	CASSRGTSGSHEQFF
TRBV6-4	TRBJ2-2	-	-	TGTGCCAGCAGTGCGGAAGGGGCAGGGGAGCTGTTTTTT	CASSAEGAGELFF
TRBV6-1	TRBJ2-7	few	-	TGTGCCAGCAGGAGCGGGTCCCGTTCCTACGAGCAGTACTTC	CASRSGSRSYEQYF
TRBV11-3	TRBJ2-2	-	-	TGTGCCAGCAGCTCACAACGGGACTGGAACACCGGGGAGCTGTTTTTT	CASSSQRDWNTGELFF
TRBV4-2	TRBJ2-7	-	TRBD2	TGTGCCAGCAGCCAATCGGCTAGCGGGGTTCTCTACGAGCAGTACTTC	CASSQSASGVLYEQYF
TRBV5-1	TRBJ2-1	few	TRBD2	TGCGCCAGCAGCTTATTCGGTGGGACTAGCGGGAGGGCATCCTACAATGAGCAGTCCTTT	CASSLFGGTSGRASYNEQSF
TRBV10-2	TRBJ2-7	-	-	TGCGCCAGCAGCGTGGGGGGCTACGAGCAGAACTTC	CASSVGGYEQNF
TRBV6-1	TRBJ2-1	-	-	TGTGCCAGCGAGGAGTGGAATGAACAGTTCTTC	CASEEWNEQFF
TRBV19	TRBJ1-5	-	-	TGTGCCAGTTGTATGACCCCGGGGGGGTATCGGCCCCAGCATTTT	CASCMTPGGYRPQHF
TRBV6-5	TRBJ2-5	-	-	TGTGCCAGTAGTGACGGACCAGCGGGACATAAAGAGACCCAGTACTTC	CASSDGPAGHKETQYF
TRBV4-2	TRBJ2-4	few	-	TGTACCAGCAGCCCGGAGGGGGGTGGAACCAAAAGCATTCAGTACTTC	CTSSPEGGGTKSIQYF
TRBV5-6	TRBJ2-7	-	TRBD2	TGTGCCAGCAGCGTGGGGGCTAGCGGGATTAACTCCTACGAGCAGTATTTC	CASSVGASGINSYEQYF
TRBV6-1	TRBJ2-1	many	-	TGTGCCAGCAGTGGAGTCCTACCACGGAATGAGCAGTTCTTC	CASSGVLPRNEQFF
TRBV4-3	TRBJ2-7	-	-	TGCGCCAGTGTCCAAGATCGGGAGAATCCCTACGAGCAGTACTTC	CASVQDRENPYEQYF
TRBV4-2	TRBJ2-1	-	-	TGTGTCAACAGCCATGTTAGTTTTTCCGGCAATGAGCAGTTCTTC	CVNSHVSFSGNEQFF
TRBV29-1	TRBJ2-7	-	-	TGCAGCGTCACCAACGACAACTACGAGCAGTACTTC	CSVTNDNYEQYF
TRBV6-1	TRBJ2-5	many	-	TGTGCCAGCAACCCCGAGAGGGGTACGGTGCAGACCCAGTACTTC	CASNPERGTVQTQYF
TRBV12-3/TRBV12-4	TRBJ1-2	few	-	TGTGCCAGCAGTTATACAGTGAACTATGGCTACACCTTC	CASSYTVNYGYTF
TRBV7-9	TRBJ1-3	many	-	TGTGCCAGCAGCCCGGGCGGGGACACCATATATTTT	CASSPGGDTIYF
TRBV6-1	TRBJ2-7	-	TRBD1	TGTGCCAGTAAGGGGACAGGGGAGATCGAGCAGTACTTC	CASKGTGEIEQYF
TRBV12-3/TRBV12-4	TRBJ2-2	-	-	TGTGCCAGCACTCCGCGGACCGGGGAGCTGTCTTTT	CASTPRTGELSF
TRBV4-2	TRBJ2-1	few	TRBD2	TGTGCCAGCTGCCAGGAACTAGCGGGAGCTTATGAGCAGTTCTTC	CASCQELAGAYEQFF
TRBV5-4	TRBJ1-1	-	-	TGCGCCAGCAGCAGCAGGGAAGGCATTGAAGCTTTCTTT	CASSSREGIEAFF
TRBV6-1	TRBJ2-7	-	-	TGTGTCAGCAGTCGGGGGGCCCGGTCCGAGCAGTACTTC	CVSSRGARSEQYF
TRBV11-3	TRBJ2-1	once	TRBD2	TGTGCCAGCAGCCCTAGGGCAAGGGGACTAGCGGGATCATACAATGAGCAGTTCTTC	CASSPRARGLAGSYNEQFF
TRBV5-1	TRBJ1-1	many	-	TGCGCCAGCAGCTCAACAGGGTCGGGCACTGAAGCTTTCTTT	CASSSTGSGTEAFF
TRBV4-3	TRBJ1-4	-	-	TGCGCCAGCAGCCAGGAACCCCATCGAACTAATGAAAAACTGTTTTTT	CASSQEPHRTNEKLFF
TRBV5-4	TRBJ2-5	many	-	TGTGCCAGCAGCTTTGGGCTACTACAAGAGACCCAGTACTTC	CASSFGLLQETQYF
TRBV7-9	TRBJ2-7	-	-	TGTGCCAGCAGCCACCTCCCGACAGGACCCTCCTACGAGCAGTACTTC	CASSHLPTGPSYEQYF
TRBV6-2/TRBV6-3	TRBJ2-2	-	TRBD1	TGTGCCAGCACTTACGGAACCGGGACAGGGAACACCGGGGAGCTGTCTTTT	CASTYGTGTGNTGELSF
TRBV6-2/TRBV6-3	TRBJ2-1	-	TRBD2	TGTGTCAGTAGTCGACGACCACTAGCGGCCAATGAGCAGTTCTTC	CVSSRRPLAANEQFF
TRBV2	TRBJ2-1	many	-	TGTGCCAGCGAGCGTGGGGGATCCAATGAGCAGTTCTTC	CASERGGSNEQFF
TRBV11-1	TRBJ2-7	-	-	TGTGCCAGCTGCTTTACCTTCGATAGTTCCTACGAGCAGCACTTC	CASCFTFDSSYEQHF
TRBV6-2/TRBV6-3	TRBJ2-7	-	TRBD2	TGTGCCTGCACGTACTTAGCGGGAGTGTCATACGAGCAGTACTTC	CACTYLAGVSYEQYF
TRBV29-1	TRBJ1-2	-	-	-	CSVKFGQSIYACTF
TRBV12-3/TRBV12-4	TRBJ2-1	-	-	TGTGCCGGCAGTTCCGGGGGCGTCGGTGACCAGTTCTTC	CAGSSGGVGDQFF
TRBV12-3/TRBV12-4	TRBJ2-4	-	TRBD1	TGTGTCAGCAGTCTAGGACAGGGGGAAACCAAAAACATTCAGTACTTC	CVSSLGQGETKNIQYF
TRBV11-2	TRBJ2-1	-	-	TGTGCCTGCAGCCTCGGAACTAGCAACTACAATGAGCAGTTCTTC	CACSLGTSNYNEQFF
TRBV6-1	TRBJ1-1	many	-	TGTGCCAGCAGGAGAGAGTGGGGCAGCCCTACAAACACTGAAGCTTTCTTT	CASRREWGSPTNTEAFF
TRBV7-9	TRBJ2-7	few	-	TGTGCCAGCAGCGCCGTGCCGAGCTCCTACGAGCAGTACTTC	CASSAVPSSYEQYF
TRBV29-1	TRBJ2-1	once	TRBD1	TGCAATGTCACCCGGGACAGGGCGTACAATGAGCAGTTCTTC	CNVTRDRAYNEQFF